This T cell receptor (beta chain) was captured in a study of cytomegalovirus exposure and HLA in healthy donors. Study-level points and caveats: CMV serostatus was the sole immune exposure information available. Across all donors, roughly uniform sequencing depth was an assumption of the presence/absence analyses. TCR beta V segments were, for the most part, productive about 87% or about 30% of the time in an earlier analysis.

Although they were nominally healthy when sampled, donors likely had unrecorded immune exposures. In the case of this clone: What it binds is unknown.

The PCR made use of 60 Vbeta and 13 Jbeta primers. TCRdb's copy holds only in-frame clones and misses some; the assay was immunoSEQ multiplex PCR. This sample has about 170,000 clones, with 75% to 80% found just once. The receptor was derived from a woman aged 50 to 65 in good health and CMV-seropositive. Material for sequencing was PBMCs.

The CDR3 region is CASSLLLSEQYF. The DNA of the CDR3 is TGTGCCAGCAGCTTACTACTAAGCGAGCAGTACTTC. V gene TRBV7-2 combines with J gene TRBJ2-7, with no clear D. V lost 2 bases to trimming and J lost 6 bases, with 8 bases between them. The CDR3 extends over 12 amino acids. From germline, CDR1 is SGHTA and CDR2 FQGNSA.